One and the same sample provided the 21 T cell receptor beta chains below, sequenced in a study of cytomegalovirus exposure and HLA in healthy donors. Researchers ran the PCR with 60 Vbeta and 13 Jbeta primers. Only in-frame clones appear in the TCRdb table, and some are missing; sequencing was by immunoSEQ multiplex PCR. The repertoire holds approximately 290,000 clones, with about four fifths as singletons. The sample comprised PBMCs. The receptors stem from a girl under 10 years old in good health and CMV-seronegative.

The chain couples TRBV5-1 to TRBJ2-2; D remains unclear. The V end was cut by 1 base, the J end by 0 bases, with 7 bases between. The germline CDR1 and CDR2 sequences are SGHRS and YFSETQ. This CDR3 spans 15 amino acids. This chain's CDR3 is CASSLSPTNTGELFF. For the CDR3, the DNA is TGCGCCAGCAGCTTGTCCCCCACGAACACCGGGGAGCTGTTTTTT.

In this sample, this clone turned up a few times. V gene TRBV4-2 combines with J gene TRBJ2-5, with 8 bases aligning to TRBD2. The CDR3 contains 16 residues. In germline, CDR1 is LGHNA, CDR2 YNFKEQ. V was pared by 1 base and J by 5 bases, with 9 bases of the junction left unmatched. CDR3 loop: CASSQGGAGAGETQYF. The CDR3 region has the DNA TGTGCCAGCAGCCAAGGTGGAGCGGGAGCAGGGGAGACCCAGTACTTC.

The chain has TRBV6-5 and TRBJ2-7, with TRBD2 matching over 8 bases. This CDR3 has 14 amino acids. Germline assignment: CDR1 MNHEY and CDR2 SVGAGI. J was trimmed by 5 bases and V by 2 bases; bases with no gene match: 5. CDR3 DNA sequence: TGTGCCAGCAGTTACGGGCCGGGGGGGAACGAGCAGTACTTC. Residues: CASSYGPGGNEQYF.

Note on this clone: The CDR3 does not close with the conserved phenylalanine or tryptophan, likely indicating a read error. This sequence joins TRBV14 and TRBJ1-2, with TRBD1 matching over 11 bases. V lost 6 bases and J lost 6; bases outside the gene matches: 6. CDR1 SGHDN and CDR2 FVKESK come from the germline V gene. The CDR3 runs to 14 residues. The CDR3 loop is CASSLDRGHNGYTL. The CDR3 bases are TGTGCCAGCAGTCTGGACAGGGGGCATAATGGCTACACCCTC.

The chain combines TRBV5-4 with TRBJ1-1; no firm D call. This CDR3 has 15 amino acids. CDR1 is SGHNT, CDR2 YYREEE, per germline (reference sequence). V lost 0 bases, J lost 1 base, and 10 bases lay in between. CDR3 coding DNA: TGTGCCAGCAGCTTGGACGCCAGGCAGAACACTGAAGCTTTCTTT. It encodes CASSLDARQNTEAFF.

This clone was detected only a few times. The V gene is TRBV9, the J gene TRBJ2-1; 10 nucleotides agree with TRBD2. This CDR3 has 14 residues. Germline CDR1 and CDR2: SGDLS and YYNGEE. J gave up 12 bases and V 0 bases, and 6 bases lay outside the gene matches. The CDR3 here is CASSVVELAGLQFF. CDR3 nucleotides: TGTGCCAGCAGCGTAGTGGAACTAGCGGGGTTGCAGTTCTTC.

This chain links TRBV28 with TRBJ1-1; D is undetermined. Trimming shortened V by 5 bases and J by 8 bases, and 6 bases separated the two germline ends. Germline V gene sequence: CDR1 MDHEN, CDR2 SYDVKM. CDR3 length: 10 residues. The CDR3 here is CASSHREAFF. The CDR3 DNA reads as TGTGCCAGCAGTCACCGGGAAGCTTTCTTT. The variable domain in full, with the rest retrieved from reference TRBV28 and TRBJ1-1, is DVKVTQSSRYLVKRTGEKVFLECVQDMDHENMFWYRQDPGLGLRLIYFSYDVKMKEKGDIPEGYSVSREKKERFSLILESASTNQTSMYLCASSHREAFFGQGTRLTVV.

The J gene is TRBJ1-5, the V gene TRBV7-8, with D uncertain. Deletions cut 7 bases from V and 6 bases from J, with 22 bases between. The CDR3 spans 16 residues. Germline-derived CDR1 and CDR2 are SGHVS and FQNEAQ. Written as DNA, the CDR3 is TGTGCCAGCACCGGCTACCGAGGGAGAACCCTTCAGCCCCAGCATTTT. Translated, it gives CASTGYRGRTLQPQHF.

The chain couples TRBV14 to TRBJ1-6; a weak D match, TRBD1 (5 bases). The CDR3 runs to 15 residues. The V gene's germline CDR1 is SGHDN and CDR2 FVKESK. Deletions cut 2 bases from V and 6 bases from J, with 11 bases between. CDR3 amino acids: CASSQQGAGNSPLHF. CDR3 nucleotide sequence: TGTGCCAGCAGCCAACAGGGCGCCGGTAATTCACCCCTCCACTTT.

The chain is built from TRBV18 and TRBJ1-5; 10 bases are shared with TRBD1. Trimming at V came to 9 bases and at J to 2 bases, leaving 13 bases not matched to a gene. Germline V CDR1 and CDR2: KGHSH, LQKENI. The CDR3 sequence is 17 residues long. The CDR3: CARCRDRGWSGNQPQHF. The CDR3 DNA sequence: TGTGCCAGATGCCGGGACAGGGGATGGAGCGGCAATCAGCCCCAGCATTTT.

The genes are TRBV20-1 and TRBJ1-5; TRBD1 is a possible D gene (5 bases). CDR3 length: 11 amino acids. CDR1 and CDR2 (germline): DFQATT, SNEGSKA (reference sequence). V was trimmed by 3 bases and J by 6 bases, leaving 6 bases between them. The CDR3 spells CSASDSQPQHF. The CDR3, as DNA: TGCAGTGCTAGTGACAGTCAGCCCCAGCATTTT.

V usage is TRBV30 and J usage is TRBJ1-5; tentatively, D is TRBD1 (5 bases). CDR1 and CDR2 (germline): GTSNPN, SVGIG (reference sequence). V was trimmed by 1 base and J by 0 bases, leaving 7 bases between them. This CDR3 comprises 14 residues. Here the CDR3 DNA reads TGTGCCTGGAGTGGCGGGGGTAGCAATCAGCCCCAGCATTTT. Translated, it gives CAWSGGGSNQPQHF.

This sequence joins TRBV2 and TRBJ2-7; 9 bases are a match to TRBD2. V trimming: 8 bases; J trimming: 2 bases; junction bases outside the gene matches: 1. Germline V lookup: CDR1 SNHLY, CDR2 FYNNEI. This CDR3 has 12 amino acids. The CDR3 loop is CASASGAYEQYF. In nucleotides, the CDR3 is TGTGCCAGCGCTAGCGGGGCCTACGAGCAGTACTTC. The complete variable domain, with remaining parts taken from reference TRBV2 and TRBJ2-7, reads EPEVTQTPSHQVTQMGQEVILRCVPISNHLYFYWYRQILGQKVEFLVSFYNNEISEKSEIFDDQFSVERPDGSNFTLKIRSTKLEDSAMYFCASASGAYEQYFGPGTRLTVT.

On this clone itself: At one end, the junction sequence differs from germline, possibly due to a read error. V is TRBV4-1 and J is TRBJ1-3; TRBD1 matches 9 bases. CDR1 MGHRA and CDR2 YSYEKL come from the germline V gene. This CDR3 region has 16 residues. CDR3 residues: CASSFRSGTGWDTLYF. The CDR3 nucleotides are TGCGCCAGCAGCTTTCGATCCGGGACAGGGTGGGACACCCTATATTTT.

This clone was counted a few times. The J gene is TRBJ2-6, the V gene TRBV7-3; TRBD2 is a possible D gene (7 bases). Germline CDR1 reads SGHTA; CDR2 reads FQGTGA. The CDR3 has 16 amino acids. Between the trimmed V and J ends, which lost 6 bases and 2 bases, there was a span of 14 bases. CDR3 in amino acids: CASRNPGGPGANVLTF. DNA for the CDR3: TGTGCCAGCAGAAATCCCGGGGGGCCTGGGGCCAACGTCCTGACTTTC.

The chain links TRBV30 to TRBJ1-5; D is possibly TRBD1 (6 bases). This CDR3 region has 13 residues. V dropped 5 bases and J dropped 2 bases, with 10 bases sitting between them. Germline CDR1 reads GTSNPN; CDR2 reads SVGIG (reference sequence). The CDR3 nucleotides are TGTGCCTGGGATGGGGGCGGCAATCAGCCCCAGCATTTT. Its protein is CAWDGGGNQPQHF.

The gene calls are TRBV6-1 and TRBJ2-2; maybe TRBD1 (5 bases). Germline V gene sequence: CDR1 MNHNS, CDR2 SASEGT. Deletions cut 4 bases from V and 4 bases from J, with 13 bases between. This CDR3 is built from 15 residues. CDR3: CASSGRQRITGELFF. The CDR3 DNA is TGTGCCAGCAGTGGTCGACAGAGAATCACCGGGGAGCTGTTTTTT.

The chain combines TRBV5-1 with TRBJ1-6; D may be TRBD1 (5 bases). Germline CDR1 is SGHRS and CDR2 is YFSETQ. The CDR3 totals 15 residues. Trimming left V 3 bases short and J 7 bases short, with 14 bases between. The chain's CDR3 is CASSSQGPVNSPLHF. The CDR3 coding sequence is TGCGCCAGCAGCTCCCAGGGTCCCGTCAATTCACCCCTCCACTTT.

The V gene is TRBV6-1, the J gene TRBJ2-1; perhaps TRBD1 as D (5 bases). The V and J ends lost 4 bases and 3 bases respectively, with 10 bases between them. Germline CDR1 reads MNHNS; CDR2 reads SASEGT. The CDR3 consists of 14 residues. The CDR3 reads CASSGYRYYNEQFF. DNA for the CDR3: TGTGCCAGCAGTGGTTACAGGTACTACAATGAGCAGTTCTTC.

V gene TRBV2 combines with J gene TRBJ1-3; TRBD1 might be the D (6 bases). Trimming took 4 bases from V and 3 from J, leaving 10 bases between them. This CDR3 contains 14 residues. CDR1 and CDR2 from the germline V gene are SNHLY and FYNNEI. The CDR3 is CASSGGGHGNTIYF. CDR3 nucleotide sequence: TGTGCCAGCAGTGGGGGGGGACATGGAAACACCATATATTTT.

J is TRBJ2-4 and V is TRBV28; D is undetermined. This CDR3 has 13 residues. Trimming left V 6 bases short and J 13 bases short, with 19 bases between. Germline V gene lookup returns CDR1 MDHEN and CDR2 SYDVKM. CDR3 protein: CASSLRSRPRQYF. The CDR3 DNA sequence: TGTGCCAGCAGCCTCAGGTCCCGACCCCGGCAGTACTTC.